The T cell receptor beta chain described here comes from a study of early T cells in non-severe SARS-CoV-2 infection. This clonotype occurred once. MiXCR, run by TCRdb on the 5' RACE reads, gives a single entry per CDR3 protein. The sample gives 100,000 to 120,000 distinct CDR3 sequences, 10% to 15% of which show up once; 3.8% is in the top ten. Here the sequenced sample was whole blood, taken at baseline. The receptor comes from an adult who was a healthcare worker with PCR-confirmed SARS-CoV-2 infection or an uninfected control (not recorded which).

The CDR3 loop reads CASSFRDLAFF. The DNA of the CDR3 is TGTGCCAGCAGCTTCCGGGATCTAGCTTTCTTT. The chain links TRBV5-5 to TRBJ1-1; D is unclear. Germline CDR1 is SGHKS and CDR2 is YYEKEE (reference sequence). CDR3 length: 11 amino acids. The V end was cut by 2 bases, the J end by 10 bases, with 9 bases between.